This T cell receptor beta chain was captured in a study of beta chain features in type 1 diabetes. Study outcomes and limitations: Shorter TCRB CDR3s, moderately but significantly so, were found in Type 1 diabetes patients in all four CD4+ subsets.

cDNA synthesis used the whole RNA isolate, giving expressed TCRB sequences. TCRdb's copy holds only in-frame clones and misses some; the assay was immunoSEQ multiplex PCR. The data show around 250,000 clones, 20% seen once. In its sample, this clone was seen a few times. Its antigen is not known. CDR1 and CDR2 from the germline V gene are MDHEN and SYDVKM. The CDR3 sequence is 13 residues long. V was clipped by 3 bases and J by 3 bases, with 5 bases between them. The clonotype comes from a woman aged 40 to 50 with type 1 diabetes. Sequenced material: naive CD4+ T cells from blood. This chain links TRBV28 with TRBJ2-2, with D hard to call. DNA of the CDR3: TGTGCCAGCAGTTTTCCGGACACCGGGGAGCTGTTTTTT. This translates into CASSFPDTGELFF.